This is a list of T cell receptor beta chains from one sample in a study of cytomegalovirus exposure and HLA in healthy donors. The data were produced by immunoSEQ multiplex PCR, yet TCRdb's version contains in-frame clones alone and is incomplete. The table for this sample gives about 140,000 clones. The sequencing input was PBMCs. These receptors originate from a male donor in good health and CMV-seronegative. Both conserved end residues are part of each CDR3. The D gene is left open where the match is weak.

j_call: TRBJ2-7; v_call: TRBV19; d_call: NA; cdr3_nt: TGTGCCAGTAGTATAGTCCAGGGAACTAACGAGCAGTACTTC; cdr3_aa: CASSIVQGTNEQYF
j_call: TRBJ2-1; v_call: TRBV5-1; d_call: NA; cdr3_nt: TGCGCCAGCAAACCCATAAGCGTCGGGATTTGGGAGCAGTTCTTC; cdr3_aa: CASKPISVGIWEQFF
j_call: TRBJ1-5; v_call: TRBV30; d_call: NA; cdr3_nt: TGTGCCTGGAGGGATGAGGGCTTCAATCAGCCCCAGCATTTT; cdr3_aa: CAWRDEGFNQPQHF
j_call: TRBJ1-6; v_call: TRBV27; d_call: NA; cdr3_nt: TGTGCCAGCACATCCGGGGAATCGAATTCACCCCTCCACTTT; cdr3_aa: CASTSGESNSPLHF
j_call: TRBJ2-3; v_call: TRBV19; d_call: NA; cdr3_nt: TGTGCCAGTAGTATAGCGCTAGCCCTCACAGATACGCAGTATTTT; cdr3_aa: CASSIALALTDTQYF
j_call: TRBJ2-1; v_call: TRBV4-2; d_call: TRBD2; cdr3_nt: TGTGCCAGCACCCCCCGGGAGGGCAATGAGCAGTTCTTC; cdr3_aa: CASTPREGNEQFF
j_call: TRBJ2-5; v_call: TRBV15; d_call: TRBD1; cdr3_nt: TGTGCCACCAGTTCCGGGACAGGGAACCAAGAGACCCAGTACTTC; cdr3_aa: CATSSGTGNQETQYF
j_call: TRBJ2-7; v_call: TRBV20-1; d_call: NA; cdr3_nt: TGCAGTGTTAAGAGCTACGAGCAGTACTTC; cdr3_aa: CSVKSYEQYF
j_call: TRBJ2-6; v_call: TRBV30; d_call: NA; cdr3_nt: TGTGCCTGGAGTGTTTCCAGCTCTGGGGCCAACGTCCTGACTTTC; cdr3_aa: CAWSVSSSGANVLTF
j_call: TRBJ2-1; v_call: TRBV15; d_call: TRBD1; cdr3_nt: TGTGCCACCAGCAGAGTGTCCGGGACAGTCTCATACAATGAGCAGTTCTTC; cdr3_aa: CATSRVSGTVSYNEQFF
j_call: TRBJ2-5; v_call: TRBV6-6; d_call: NA; cdr3_nt: TGTGCCAGCAGTTTCAATGTAGAGACCCAGTACTTC; cdr3_aa: CASSFNVETQYF
j_call: TRBJ1-2; v_call: TRBV7-2; d_call: TRBD1; cdr3_nt: TGTGCCAGCAGCCAGAGGACAGGGAAAACTTCTTTCTATGGCTACACCTTC; cdr3_aa: CASSQRTGKTSFYGYTF
j_call: TRBJ2-7; v_call: TRBV6-1; d_call: TRBD1; cdr3_nt: TGTGCCAGCAGTCAAGACAGGGGTGTATACGAGCAGTACTTC; cdr3_aa: CASSQDRGVYEQYF
j_call: TRBJ2-1; v_call: TRBV7-3; d_call: NA; cdr3_nt: TGTGCCAGCAGCTTAGGCCCGAACAATGAGCAGTTCTTC; cdr3_aa: CASSLGPNNEQFF
j_call: TRBJ2-7; v_call: TRBV2; d_call: NA; cdr3_nt: TGTGCCAGCAAGGATGGACTTCTGGGAGGTCAGATCTACGAGCAGTACTTC; cdr3_aa: CASKDGLLGGQIYEQYF
j_call: TRBJ2-2; v_call: TRBV5-1; d_call: TRBD2; cdr3_nt: TGCGCCAGCAGCTTGGTGGGGGGACTACAGAACACCGGGGAGCTGTTTTTT; cdr3_aa: CASSLVGGLQNTGELFF
j_call: TRBJ1-3; v_call: TRBV6-5; d_call: TRBD1; cdr3_nt: TGTGCCAGCAGTTACCGGACAGGGCCCTCTGGAAACACCATATATTTT; cdr3_aa: CASSYRTGPSGNTIYF
j_call: TRBJ2-1; v_call: TRBV9; d_call: TRBD2; cdr3_nt: TGTGCCAGCAGCGTAGCCGGGGGGAATGAGCAGTTCTTC; cdr3_aa: CASSVAGGNEQFF
j_call: TRBJ1-5; v_call: TRBV27; d_call: NA; cdr3_nt: TGTGCCAGCAGTTTTATAGGTGGGAGGCAGCCCCAGCATTTT; cdr3_aa: CASSFIGGRQPQHF
j_call: TRBJ1-1; v_call: TRBV7-9; d_call: NA; cdr3_nt: TGTGCCAGCAGCCGTCTACGAGCAGGGGAGTCGGACACTGAAGCTTTCTTT; cdr3_aa: CASSRLRAGESDTEAFF
j_call: TRBJ1-2; v_call: TRBV5-5; d_call: TRBD1; cdr3_nt: TGTGCCAGCAGGTTATTAACAGGGGGCGAAGGCTACACCTTC; cdr3_aa: CASRLLTGGEGYTF
j_call: TRBJ1-2; v_call: TRBV7-2; d_call: NA; cdr3_nt: TGTGCCAGCAGCTTAGCTGCGTGGGCCCCTAACTATGGCTACACCTTC; cdr3_aa: CASSLAAWAPNYGYTF
j_call: TRBJ1-1; v_call: TRBV18; d_call: TRBD1; cdr3_nt: TGTGCCAGCTCGCGACAGGGGGGATTGAACACTGAAGCTTTCTTT; cdr3_aa: CASSRQGGLNTEAFF
j_call: TRBJ1-5; v_call: TRBV30; d_call: NA; cdr3_nt: TGTGCCTGGAGTGTTGGGACAAGCGGCAATCAGCCCCAGCATTTT; cdr3_aa: CAWSVGTSGNQPQHF
j_call: TRBJ2-5; v_call: TRBV28; d_call: NA; cdr3_nt: TGTGCCAGCAGCCCCCCTGAGGAGACCCAGTACTTC; cdr3_aa: CASSPPEETQYF
j_call: TRBJ2-3; v_call: TRBV11-3; d_call: TRBD2; cdr3_nt: TGTGCCAGCAGCTTTCTAGCGGACAATACGCAGTATTTT; cdr3_aa: CASSFLADNTQYF
j_call: TRBJ1-6; v_call: TRBV27; d_call: NA; cdr3_nt: TGTGCCAGCAGTTTATCCGGGGGGAATTCACCCCTCCACTTT; cdr3_aa: CASSLSGGNSPLHF
j_call: TRBJ1-2; v_call: TRBV4-3; d_call: TRBD1; cdr3_nt: TGCGCCAGCAGCCAAGAGGCTTTGGGACAGAGTAACTATGGCTACACCTTC; cdr3_aa: CASSQEALGQSNYGYTF
j_call: TRBJ1-1; v_call: TRBV9; d_call: NA; cdr3_nt: TGTGCCAGCAGCGGAACCCCGGGGAGTGAAGCTTTCTTT; cdr3_aa: CASSGTPGSEAFF
j_call: TRBJ2-7; v_call: TRBV7-2; d_call: TRBD1; cdr3_nt: TGTGCCAGCAGCTTAGGCCCTATTTTAGGACAGGGGGCTGAGCAGTACTTC; cdr3_aa: CASSLGPILGQGAEQYF
j_call: TRBJ2-1; v_call: TRBV27; d_call: NA; cdr3_nt: TGTGCCAGCACTAGAGGGACACACACCTACAATGAGCAGTTCTTC; cdr3_aa: CASTRGTHTYNEQFF
j_call: TRBJ1-1; v_call: TRBV5-4; d_call: NA; cdr3_nt: TGTGCCAGCAGCTTGGCTACGCACACTGAAGCTTTCTTT; cdr3_aa: CASSLATHTEAFF
j_call: TRBJ2-3; v_call: TRBV25-1; d_call: TRBD2; cdr3_nt: TGTGCCAGCAGCCCTAGGGCTAGCGGCTTTCTAGATACGCAGTATTTT; cdr3_aa: CASSPRASGFLDTQYF
j_call: TRBJ1-1; v_call: TRBV2; d_call: NA; cdr3_nt: TGTGCCAGCAGCGGTCTCCGGGACACTGAAGCTTTCTTT; cdr3_aa: CASSGLRDTEAFF
j_call: TRBJ2-1; v_call: TRBV5-1; d_call: TRBD2; cdr3_nt: TGCGCCAGCAGCCAAAAAGAGGGACTAGCGGGGGATTCCTACAATGAGCAGTTCTTC; cdr3_aa: CASSQKEGLAGDSYNEQFF
j_call: TRBJ2-2; v_call: TRBV11-2; d_call: NA; cdr3_nt: TGTGCCTCCGGGACAAGAAACACCGGGGAGCTGTTTTTT; cdr3_aa: CASGTRNTGELFF
j_call: TRBJ2-5; v_call: TRBV30; d_call: TRBD1; cdr3_nt: TGTGCCTGGAGTGCTACGGACAGGGTACAGACCCAGTACTTC; cdr3_aa: CAWSATDRVQTQYF
j_call: TRBJ1-5; v_call: TRBV30; d_call: TRBD1; cdr3_nt: TGTGCCTGGAGTGTAGTCGGGGACAGAAATCAGCCCCAGCATTTT; cdr3_aa: CAWSVVGDRNQPQHF
j_call: TRBJ2-2; v_call: TRBV7-7; d_call: TRBD1; cdr3_nt: TGTGCCAGCAGCTCCCCAGGGGGAATCGGCACCGGGGAGCTGTTTTTT; cdr3_aa: CASSSPGGIGTGELFF
j_call: TRBJ1-2; v_call: TRBV30; d_call: TRBD1; cdr3_nt: TGTGCCTGGGGAACGGGACAGTGGGACTATGGCTACACCTTC; cdr3_aa: CAWGTGQWDYGYTF
j_call: TRBJ2-7; v_call: TRBV9; d_call: NA; cdr3_nt: TGTGCCAGCAGCCTCGACGGGTCTGGCGAGCAGTACTTC; cdr3_aa: CASSLDGSGEQYF
j_call: TRBJ2-1; v_call: TRBV5-1; d_call: TRBD2; cdr3_nt: TGCGCCAGCAGCCGCGTAGTATCGGGACTATACAATGAGCAGTTCTTC; cdr3_aa: CASSRVVSGLYNEQFF
j_call: TRBJ1-3; v_call: TRBV7-9; d_call: NA; cdr3_nt: TGTGCCAGCAGCCGAGGGATTGCTGGAAACACCATATATTTT; cdr3_aa: CASSRGIAGNTIYF
j_call: TRBJ2-7; v_call: TRBV11-2; d_call: TRBD2; cdr3_nt: TGTGCCAGCAGCTTATTCGAGCGGGGGGTCCACGAGCAGTACTTC; cdr3_aa: CASSLFERGVHEQYF
j_call: TRBJ2-3; v_call: TRBV27; d_call: TRBD1; cdr3_nt: TGTGCCAGCAGTCCGGGACAGCTCACAGATACGCAGTATTTT; cdr3_aa: CASSPGQLTDTQYF
j_call: TRBJ1-5; v_call: TRBV15; d_call: NA; cdr3_nt: TGTGCCACCAGTACCCAGAGGCCCCCCGGGCCCCAGCATTTT; cdr3_aa: CATSTQRPPGPQHF
j_call: TRBJ1-5; v_call: TRBV5-6; d_call: NA; cdr3_nt: TGTGCCAGCAGCTTTAACGCGGCCGATAGCAATCAGCCCCAGCATTTT; cdr3_aa: CASSFNAADSNQPQHF
j_call: TRBJ1-2; v_call: TRBV10-3; d_call: NA; cdr3_nt: TGTGCCACCAACGAGGGGGAGGGCTATGGCTACACCTTC; cdr3_aa: CATNEGEGYGYTF
j_call: TRBJ1-1; v_call: TRBV5-6; d_call: NA; cdr3_nt: TGTGCCAGCAGCATGTGGGGGCAGGCAAAGAACACTGAAGCTTTCTTT; cdr3_aa: CASSMWGQAKNTEAFF
j_call: TRBJ2-7; v_call: TRBV7-8; d_call: TRBD2; cdr3_nt: TGTGCCAGCAGGAACCTAGCGGGAGGTGTCAACGAGCAGTACTTC; cdr3_aa: CASRNLAGGVNEQYF
j_call: TRBJ1-6; v_call: TRBV15; d_call: NA; cdr3_nt: TGTGCCACCAGCAGAGATCTCCCCTCCCCGGGGAATAATTCACCCCTCCACTTT; cdr3_aa: CATSRDLPSPGNNSPLHF
j_call: TRBJ2-5; v_call: TRBV15; d_call: NA; cdr3_nt: TGTGCCACCAGCAGAGATTGGGGGCCAGAGACCCAGTACTTC; cdr3_aa: CATSRDWGPETQYF
j_call: TRBJ1-6; v_call: TRBV28; d_call: NA; cdr3_nt: TGTGCCAGCACCGTTCCGTCAGTCATGAATTCACCCCTCCACTTT; cdr3_aa: CASTVPSVMNSPLHF
j_call: TRBJ1-5; v_call: TRBV5-3; d_call: TRBD1; cdr3_nt: TGTGCCCCCCGGACAGGGGCAAAACAGCCCCAGCATTTT; cdr3_aa: CAPRTGAKQPQHF
j_call: TRBJ2-5; v_call: TRBV27; d_call: TRBD1; cdr3_nt: TGTGCCAGCAGACAAGGGACAGGGGGTCGAGAGACCCAGTACTTC; cdr3_aa: CASRQGTGGRETQYF
j_call: TRBJ1-1; v_call: TRBV13; d_call: NA; cdr3_nt: TGTGCCAGCAGCTCGGCTGACAAGAGTAACACTGAAGCTTTCTTT; cdr3_aa: CASSSADKSNTEAFF
j_call: TRBJ2-7; v_call: TRBV29-1; d_call: NA; cdr3_nt: TGCAGCGTTGGCTATCTCCGCTCCTACGAGCAGTACTTC; cdr3_aa: CSVGYLRSYEQYF